This T cell receptor (beta chain) was identified in a study of blood T cell repertoires in COVID-19. Overall study: Specimens from acute and convalescent COVID-19 originated in the United States, Italy and Spain. Nucleic acid was either cDNA or gDNA, and it came from T cells, B-cell-depleted T cells, or PBMCs.

Germline CDR1 reads MDHEN; CDR2 reads SYDVKM. CDR3 length: 14 residues. With 2 bases removed from V and 5 bases from J, the gap between germline ends came to 12 bases. Method: immunoSEQ multiplex PCR; TCRdb's copy keeps in-frame clones and lacks some. The table records 150,000 to 200,000 clones, about 88% of them present only once. The origin of this receptor is a young woman with active or convalescent COVID-19. Sequences were obtained from peripheral blood. J is TRBJ1-1 and V is TRBV28; D perhaps matches TRBD1 (5 bases). CDR3 sequence (DNA): TGTGCCAGCAGTTTAGGGCGAAGGGGAACTGAAGCTTTCTTT. It translates to CASSLGRRGTEAFF.